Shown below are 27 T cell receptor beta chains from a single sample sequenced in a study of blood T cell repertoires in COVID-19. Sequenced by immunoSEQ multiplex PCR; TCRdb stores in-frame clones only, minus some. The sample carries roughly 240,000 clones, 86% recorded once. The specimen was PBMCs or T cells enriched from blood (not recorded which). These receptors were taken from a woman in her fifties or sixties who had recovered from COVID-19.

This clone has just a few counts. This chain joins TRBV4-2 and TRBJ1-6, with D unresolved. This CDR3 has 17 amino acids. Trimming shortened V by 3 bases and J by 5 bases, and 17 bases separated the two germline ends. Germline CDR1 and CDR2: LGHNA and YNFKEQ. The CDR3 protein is CASSHEPQEGDNSPLHF. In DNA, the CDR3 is TGTGCCAGCAGCCATGAGCCCCAGGAGGGCGATAATTCACCCCTCCACTTT.

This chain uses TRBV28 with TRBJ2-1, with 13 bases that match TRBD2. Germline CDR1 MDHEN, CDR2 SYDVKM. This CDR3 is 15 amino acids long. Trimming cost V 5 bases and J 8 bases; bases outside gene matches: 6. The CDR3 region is CASSETSGRAHEQFF. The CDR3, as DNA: TGTGCCAGCAGTGAAACTAGCGGGAGGGCCCATGAGCAGTTCTTC.

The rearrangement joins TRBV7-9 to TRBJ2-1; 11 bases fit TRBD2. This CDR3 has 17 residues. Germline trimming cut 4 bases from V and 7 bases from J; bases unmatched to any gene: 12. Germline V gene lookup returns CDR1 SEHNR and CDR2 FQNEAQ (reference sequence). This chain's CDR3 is CASSSLYTSGGGNEQFF. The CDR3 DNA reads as TGTGCCAGCAGCTCCCTCTATACTAGCGGGGGAGGGAATGAGCAGTTCTTC.

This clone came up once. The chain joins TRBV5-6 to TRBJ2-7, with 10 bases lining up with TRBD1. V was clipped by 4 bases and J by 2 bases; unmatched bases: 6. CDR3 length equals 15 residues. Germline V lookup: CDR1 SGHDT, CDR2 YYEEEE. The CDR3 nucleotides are TGTGCCAGCAGCCGACTCGACAGGGGGCCCTACGAGCAGTACTTC. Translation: CASSRLDRGPYEQYF.

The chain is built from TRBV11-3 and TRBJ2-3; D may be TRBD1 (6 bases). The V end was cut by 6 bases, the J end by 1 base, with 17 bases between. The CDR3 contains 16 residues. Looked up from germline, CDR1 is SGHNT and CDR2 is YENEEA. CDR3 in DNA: TGTGCCAGCAGGCACACTAACAGGGATCGCACAGATACGCAGTATTTT. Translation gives CASRHTNRDRTDTQYF.

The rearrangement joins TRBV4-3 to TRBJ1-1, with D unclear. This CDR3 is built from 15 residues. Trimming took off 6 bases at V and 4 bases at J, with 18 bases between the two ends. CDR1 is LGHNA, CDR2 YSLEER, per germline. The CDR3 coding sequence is TGCGCCAGCAGTCCCCAACCCTTAGCGGGCACTGAAGCTTTCTTT. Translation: CASSPQPLAGTEAFF.

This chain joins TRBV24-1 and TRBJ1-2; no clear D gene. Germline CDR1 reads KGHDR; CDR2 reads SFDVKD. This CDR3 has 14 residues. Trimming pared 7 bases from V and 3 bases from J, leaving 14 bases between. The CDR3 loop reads CATSGKGEHYGYTF. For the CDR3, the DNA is TGTGCCACCAGCGGTAAAGGAGAACACTATGGCTACACCTTC.

CDR3 bases: TGTGCCAGTAGTGTCAGGGTGACCTACGAGCAGTACTTC. It encodes CASSVRVTYEQYF. The chain combines TRBV19 with TRBJ2-7, with a weak D call TRBD1 (5 bases). The germline V gene has CDR1 LNHDA and CDR2 SQIVND (reference sequence). This CDR3 region has 13 residues. V was trimmed by 5 bases and J by 2 bases, leaving 10 bases between them.

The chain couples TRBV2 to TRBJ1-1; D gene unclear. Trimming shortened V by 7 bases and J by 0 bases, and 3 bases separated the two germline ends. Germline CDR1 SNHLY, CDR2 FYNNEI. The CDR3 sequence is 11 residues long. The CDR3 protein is CASIMNTEAFF. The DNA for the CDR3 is TGTGCCAGCATAATGAACACTGAAGCTTTCTTT.

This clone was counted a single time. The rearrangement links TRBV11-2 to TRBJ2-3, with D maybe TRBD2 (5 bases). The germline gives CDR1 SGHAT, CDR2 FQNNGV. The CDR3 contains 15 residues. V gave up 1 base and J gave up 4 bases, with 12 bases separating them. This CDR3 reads CASSLAPQRADTQYF. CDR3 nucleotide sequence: TGTGCCAGCAGCTTAGCCCCCCAGAGGGCAGATACGCAGTATTTT.

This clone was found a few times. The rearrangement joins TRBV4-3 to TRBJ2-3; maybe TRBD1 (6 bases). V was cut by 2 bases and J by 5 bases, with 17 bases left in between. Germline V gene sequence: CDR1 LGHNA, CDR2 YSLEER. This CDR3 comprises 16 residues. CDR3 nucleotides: TGCGCCAGCAGCCAAATCCGGGACATGGGGTTAGATACGCAGTATTTT. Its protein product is CASSQIRDMGLDTQYF.

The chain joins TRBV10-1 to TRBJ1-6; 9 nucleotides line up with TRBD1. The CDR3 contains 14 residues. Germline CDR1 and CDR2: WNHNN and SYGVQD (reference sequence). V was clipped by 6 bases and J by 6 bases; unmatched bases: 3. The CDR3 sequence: CASSPDRGNSPLHF. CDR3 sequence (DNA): TGCGCCAGCAGCCCGGACAGGGGTAATTCACCCCTCCACTTT.

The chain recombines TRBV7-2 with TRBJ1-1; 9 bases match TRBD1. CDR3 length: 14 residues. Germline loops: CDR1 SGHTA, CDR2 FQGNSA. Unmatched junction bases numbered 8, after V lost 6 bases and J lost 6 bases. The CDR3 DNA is TGTGCCAGCAGGCCCGGGACAGGGTTTTCTGAAGCTTTCTTT. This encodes CASRPGTGFSEAFF. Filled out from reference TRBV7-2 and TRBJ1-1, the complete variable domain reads GAGVSQSPSNKVTEKGKDVELRCDPISGHTALYWYRQSLGQGLEFLIYFQGNSAPDKSGLPSDRFSAERTGGSVSTLTIQRTQQEDSAVYLCASRPGTGFSEAFFGQGTRLTVV.

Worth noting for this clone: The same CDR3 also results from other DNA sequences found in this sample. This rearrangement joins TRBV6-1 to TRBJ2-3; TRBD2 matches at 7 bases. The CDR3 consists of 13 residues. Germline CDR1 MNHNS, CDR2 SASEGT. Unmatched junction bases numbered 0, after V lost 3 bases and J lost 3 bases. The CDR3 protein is CASSERETDTQYF. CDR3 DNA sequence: TGTGCCAGCAGTGAGCGGGAGACAGATACGCAGTATTTT.

CDR3 sequence reads: CASRGQGALSEAFF. The DNA for the CDR3 is TGTGCCAGCAGAGGACAGGGGGCGCTTTCTGAAGCTTTCTTT. The rearrangement uses TRBV6-4 and TRBJ1-1; 11 bases line up with TRBD1. V dropped 6 bases and J dropped 6; count of bases not matched to a gene: 6. In germline, CDR1 is MRHNA, CDR2 SNTAGT. The CDR3 is 14 amino acids.

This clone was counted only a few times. This chain's CDR3 is CASKGQGQSNTGELFF. The CDR3 nucleotides are TGTGCCAGTAAGGGGCAGGGACAGTCGAACACCGGGGAGCTGTTTTTT. V and J are TRBV19 and TRBJ2-2; 7 bases agree with TRBD1. CDR1 and CDR2 from the germline V gene are LNHDA and SQIVND (reference sequence). With V trimmed by 7 bases and J by 0 bases, 8 bases remained unmatched. The CDR3 is made up of 16 amino acids.

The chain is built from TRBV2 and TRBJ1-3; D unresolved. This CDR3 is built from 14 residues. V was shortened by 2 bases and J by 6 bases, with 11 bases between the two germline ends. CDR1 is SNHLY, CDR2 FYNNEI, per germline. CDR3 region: CASSERRGENTIYF. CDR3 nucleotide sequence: TGTGCCAGCAGTGAAAGGCGAGGAGAAAACACCATATATTTT. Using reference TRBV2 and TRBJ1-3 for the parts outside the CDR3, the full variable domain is EPEVTQTPSHQVTQMGQEVILRCVPISNHLYFYWYRQILGQKVEFLVSFYNNEISEKSEIFDDQFSVERPDGSNFTLKIRSTKLEDSAMYFCASSERRGENTIYFGEGSWLTVV.

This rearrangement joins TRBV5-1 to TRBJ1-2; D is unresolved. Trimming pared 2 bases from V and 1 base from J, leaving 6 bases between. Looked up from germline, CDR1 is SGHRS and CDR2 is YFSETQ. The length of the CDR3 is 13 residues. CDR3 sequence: CASSFQYNYGYTF. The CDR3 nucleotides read TGCGCCAGCAGCTTCCAGTATAACTATGGCTACACCTTC.

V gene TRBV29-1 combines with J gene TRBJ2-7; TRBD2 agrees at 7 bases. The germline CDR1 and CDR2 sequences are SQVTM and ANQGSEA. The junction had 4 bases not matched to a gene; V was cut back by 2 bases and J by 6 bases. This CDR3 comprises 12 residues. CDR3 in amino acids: CSVELGGLEQYF. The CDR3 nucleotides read TGCAGCGTTGAATTGGGAGGGCTCGAGCAGTACTTC.

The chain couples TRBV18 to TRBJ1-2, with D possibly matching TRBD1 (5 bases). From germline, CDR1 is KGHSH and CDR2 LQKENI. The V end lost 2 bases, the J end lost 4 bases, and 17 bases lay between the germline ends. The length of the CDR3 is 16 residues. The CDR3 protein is CASSPDEGVISYGYTF. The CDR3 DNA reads TGTGCCAGCTCACCAGATGAAGGGGTGATCTCCTATGGCTACACCTTC.

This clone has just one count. CDR3 protein: CASSPRQVVHDYTF. The CDR3 DNA sequence: TGTGCCAGCAGCCCGCGTCAGGTGGTACATGACTACACCTTC. The V and J genes are TRBV7-2 and TRBJ1-2; no definite D call. CDR1 SGHTA and CDR2 FQGNSA come from the germline V gene. V was pared by 5 bases and J by 10 bases, with 20 bases between. The CDR3 sequence is 14 residues long.

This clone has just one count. The CDR3 DNA reads TGTGCCAGCAGCTTAATAGGAGCGGGAGTAACATACAATGAGCAGTTCTTC. This encodes CASSLIGAGVTYNEQFF. The V gene is TRBV7-3, the J gene TRBJ2-1; TRBD2 agrees at 8 bases. The CDR3 runs to 17 residues. Germline V gene data show CDR1 as SGHTA and CDR2 as FQGTGA. The V and J ends lost 1 base and 4 bases, in that order; junction bases with no gene match: 9. The variable domain in full, completed from reference TRBV7-3 and TRBJ2-1, reads GAGVSQTPSNKVTEKGKYVELRCDPISGHTALYWYRQSLGQGPEFLIYFQGTGAADDSGLPNDRFFAVRPEGSVSTLKIQRTERGDSAVYLCASSLIGAGVTYNEQFFGPGTRLTVL.

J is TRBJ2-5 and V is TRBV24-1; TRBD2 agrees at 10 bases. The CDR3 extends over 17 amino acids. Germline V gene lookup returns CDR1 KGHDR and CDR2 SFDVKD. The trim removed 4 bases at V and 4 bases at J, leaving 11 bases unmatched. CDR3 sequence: CATSDPTSGRARETQYF. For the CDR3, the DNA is TGTGCCACCAGTGACCCTACAAGCGGGAGGGCCAGAGAGACCCAGTACTTC.

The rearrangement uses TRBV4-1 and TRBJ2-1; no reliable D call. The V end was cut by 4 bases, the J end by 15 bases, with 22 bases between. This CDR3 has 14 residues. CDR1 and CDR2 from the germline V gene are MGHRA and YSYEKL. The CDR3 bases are TGCGCCAGCAGCCCACCCTCAACTTACCTGCCTCGGTTCTTC. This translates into CASSPPSTYLPRFF.

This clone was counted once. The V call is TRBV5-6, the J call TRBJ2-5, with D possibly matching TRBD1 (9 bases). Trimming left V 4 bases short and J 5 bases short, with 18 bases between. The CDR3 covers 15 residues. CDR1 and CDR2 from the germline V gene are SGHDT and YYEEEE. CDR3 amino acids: CASSLDRGTRETQYF. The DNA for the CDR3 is TGTGCCAGCAGCCTAGACAGGGGGACTAGGGAGACCCAGTACTTC.

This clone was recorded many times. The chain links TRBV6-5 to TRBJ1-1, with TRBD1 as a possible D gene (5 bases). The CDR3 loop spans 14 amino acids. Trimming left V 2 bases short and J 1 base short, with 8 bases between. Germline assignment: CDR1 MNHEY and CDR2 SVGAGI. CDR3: CASSYGRANTEAFF. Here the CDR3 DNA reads TGTGCCAGCAGTTACGGCAGGGCGAACACTGAAGCTTTCTTT.

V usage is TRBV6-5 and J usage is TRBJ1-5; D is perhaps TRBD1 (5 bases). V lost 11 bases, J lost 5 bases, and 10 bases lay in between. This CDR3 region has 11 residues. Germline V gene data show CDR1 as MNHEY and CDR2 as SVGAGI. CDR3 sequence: CAAGRDQPQHF. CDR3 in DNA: TGTGCCGCAGGGAGGGATCAGCCCCAGCATTTT.